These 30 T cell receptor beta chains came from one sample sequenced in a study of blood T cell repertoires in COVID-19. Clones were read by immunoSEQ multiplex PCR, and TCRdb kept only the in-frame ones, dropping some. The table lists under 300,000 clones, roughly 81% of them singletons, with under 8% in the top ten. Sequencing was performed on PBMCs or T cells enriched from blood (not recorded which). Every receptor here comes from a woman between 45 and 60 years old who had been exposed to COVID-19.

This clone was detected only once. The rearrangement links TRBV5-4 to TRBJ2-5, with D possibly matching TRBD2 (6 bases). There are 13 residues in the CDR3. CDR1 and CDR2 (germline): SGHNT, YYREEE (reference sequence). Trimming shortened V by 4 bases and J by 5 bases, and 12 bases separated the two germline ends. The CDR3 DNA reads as TGTGCCAGCAGCCCGGGACTGAGGGAGACCCAGTACTTC. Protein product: CASSPGLRETQYF.

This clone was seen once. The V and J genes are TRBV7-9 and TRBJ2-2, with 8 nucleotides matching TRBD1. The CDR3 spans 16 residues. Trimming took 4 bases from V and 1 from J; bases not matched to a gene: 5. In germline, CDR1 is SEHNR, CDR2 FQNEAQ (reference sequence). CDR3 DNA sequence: TGTGCCAGCAGCTCGGCAGACAGGGGGAACACCGGGGAGCTGTTTTTT. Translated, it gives CASSSADRGNTGELFF.

CDR3 protein: CASSQGGSGVYNEQFF. CDR3 in DNA: TGCGCCAGCAGCCAAGGCGGTAGCGGGGTATACAATGAGCAGTTCTTC. The V call is TRBV4-1, the J call TRBJ2-1; TRBD2 agrees at 8 bases. Germline loops: CDR1 MGHRA, CDR2 YSYEKL. The CDR3 covers 16 residues. J was trimmed by 4 bases and V by 1 base; bases with no gene match: 6.

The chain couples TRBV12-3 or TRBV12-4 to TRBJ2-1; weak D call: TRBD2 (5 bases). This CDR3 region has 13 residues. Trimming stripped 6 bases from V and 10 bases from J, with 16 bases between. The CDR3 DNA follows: TGTGCCAGCAGCCTCACCCGCTCGGGGGAGCAGTTCTTC. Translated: CASSLTRSGEQFF.

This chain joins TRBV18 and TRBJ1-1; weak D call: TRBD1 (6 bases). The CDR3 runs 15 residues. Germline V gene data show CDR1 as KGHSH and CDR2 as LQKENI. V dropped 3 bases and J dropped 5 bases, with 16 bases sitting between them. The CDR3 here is CASSPFRAGETEAFF. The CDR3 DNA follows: TGTGCCAGCTCACCCTTTCGGGCAGGGGAAACTGAAGCTTTCTTT.

As DNA, the CDR3 is TGCAGCGGGATTAGCGGGGGGATGAATGAGCAGTTCTTC. It specifies CSGISGGMNEQFF. The rearrangement joins TRBV29-1 to TRBJ2-1, with 10 bases identical to TRBD2. The CDR3 spans 13 residues. The germline V gene encodes CDR1 SQVTM and CDR2 ANQGSEA. Trimming at V came to 7 bases and at J to 7 bases, leaving 7 bases not matched to a gene.

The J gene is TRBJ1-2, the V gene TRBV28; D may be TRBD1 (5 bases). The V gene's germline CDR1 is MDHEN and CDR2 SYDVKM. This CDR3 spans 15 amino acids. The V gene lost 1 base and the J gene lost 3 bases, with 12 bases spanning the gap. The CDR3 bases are TGTGCCAGCAGTTTATTAGGCAGGGTAGACTATGGCTACACCTTC. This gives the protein CASSLLGRVDYGYTF.

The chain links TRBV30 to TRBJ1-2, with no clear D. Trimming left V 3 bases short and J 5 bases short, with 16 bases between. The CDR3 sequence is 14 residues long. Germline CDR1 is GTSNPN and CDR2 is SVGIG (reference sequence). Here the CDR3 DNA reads TGTGCCTGGAGAACTGGGCCTATTAAATATGGCTACACCTTC. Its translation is CAWRTGPIKYGYTF. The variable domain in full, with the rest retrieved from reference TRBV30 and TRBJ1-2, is SQTIHQWPATLVQPVGSPLSLECTVEGTSNPNLYWYRQAAGRGLQLLFYSVGIGQISSEVPQNLSASRPQDRQFILSSKKLLLSDSGFYLCAWRTGPIKYGYTFGSGTRLTVV.

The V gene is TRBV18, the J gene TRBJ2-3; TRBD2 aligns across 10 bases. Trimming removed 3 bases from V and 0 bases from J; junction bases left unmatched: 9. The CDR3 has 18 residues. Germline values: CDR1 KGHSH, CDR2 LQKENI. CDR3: CASSPSPGLAESTDTQYF. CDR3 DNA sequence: TGTGCCAGCTCACCTTCGCCCGGACTAGCGGAAAGCACAGATACGCAGTATTTT.

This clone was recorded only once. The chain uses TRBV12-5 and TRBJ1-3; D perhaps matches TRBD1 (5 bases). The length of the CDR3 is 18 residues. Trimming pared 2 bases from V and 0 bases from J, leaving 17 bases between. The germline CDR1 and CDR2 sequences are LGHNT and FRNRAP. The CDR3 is CASGLYWTNPVSGNTIYF. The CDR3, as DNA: TGTGCTAGTGGTTTGTACTGGACAAATCCTGTCTCTGGAAACACCATATATTTT.

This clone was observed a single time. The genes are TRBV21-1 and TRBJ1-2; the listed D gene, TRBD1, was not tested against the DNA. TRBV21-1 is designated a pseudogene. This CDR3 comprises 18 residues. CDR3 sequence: CASSKEGDSGQGRDGYTF. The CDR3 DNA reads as TGTGCCAGCAGCAAAGAGGGGGATTCAGGACAGGGGAGGGATGGCTACACCTTC.

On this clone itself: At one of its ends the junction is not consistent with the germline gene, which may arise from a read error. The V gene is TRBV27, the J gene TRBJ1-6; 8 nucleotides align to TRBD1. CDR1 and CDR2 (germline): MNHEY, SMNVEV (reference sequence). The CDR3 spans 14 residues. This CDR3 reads CASRLTGANSPLHF. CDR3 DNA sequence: TGTGCCAGCCGTTTGACAGGGGCAAATTCACCCCTCCACTTT.

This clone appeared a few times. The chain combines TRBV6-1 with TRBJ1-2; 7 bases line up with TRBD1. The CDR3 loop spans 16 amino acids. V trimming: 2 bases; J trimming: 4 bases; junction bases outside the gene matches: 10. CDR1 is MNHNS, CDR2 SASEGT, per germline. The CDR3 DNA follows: TGTGCCAGCAGTGAACCCCAAGAGGGGGCGGCCTATGGCTACACCTTC. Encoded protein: CASSEPQEGAAYGYTF.

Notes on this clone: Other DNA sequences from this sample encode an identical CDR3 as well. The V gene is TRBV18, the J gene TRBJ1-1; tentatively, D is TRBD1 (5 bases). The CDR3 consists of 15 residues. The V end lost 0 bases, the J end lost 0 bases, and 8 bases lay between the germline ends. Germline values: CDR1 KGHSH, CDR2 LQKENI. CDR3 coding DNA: TGTGCCAGCTCACCACCGGGGGGAATGAACACTGAAGCTTTCTTT. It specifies CASSPPGGMNTEAFF. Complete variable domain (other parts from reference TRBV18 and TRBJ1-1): NAGVMQNPRHLVRRRGQEARLRCSPMKGHSHVYWYRQLPEEGLKFMVYLQKENIIDESGMPKERFSAEFPKEGPSILRIQQVVRGDSAAYFCASSPPGGMNTEAFFGQGTRLTVV.

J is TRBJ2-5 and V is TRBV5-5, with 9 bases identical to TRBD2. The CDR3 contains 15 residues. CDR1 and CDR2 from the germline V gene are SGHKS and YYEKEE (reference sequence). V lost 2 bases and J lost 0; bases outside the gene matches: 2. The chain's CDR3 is CASSFTSGYQETQYF. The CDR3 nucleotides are TGTGCCAGCAGCTTTACTAGCGGGTACCAAGAGACCCAGTACTTC.

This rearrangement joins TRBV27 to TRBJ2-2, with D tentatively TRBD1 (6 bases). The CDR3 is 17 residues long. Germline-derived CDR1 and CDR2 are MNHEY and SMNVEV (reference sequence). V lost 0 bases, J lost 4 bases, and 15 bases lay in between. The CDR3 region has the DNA TGTGCCAGCAGTTTATCGCAGGGGCTGGTTGGCACCGGGGAGCTGTTTTTT. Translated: CASSLSQGLVGTGELFF.

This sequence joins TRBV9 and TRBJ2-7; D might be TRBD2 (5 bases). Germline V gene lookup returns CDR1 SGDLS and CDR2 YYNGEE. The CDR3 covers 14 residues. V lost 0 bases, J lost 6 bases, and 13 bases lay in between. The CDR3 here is CASSVGLGEGEQYF. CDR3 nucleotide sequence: TGTGCCAGCAGCGTAGGACTCGGGGAAGGCGAGCAGTACTTC.

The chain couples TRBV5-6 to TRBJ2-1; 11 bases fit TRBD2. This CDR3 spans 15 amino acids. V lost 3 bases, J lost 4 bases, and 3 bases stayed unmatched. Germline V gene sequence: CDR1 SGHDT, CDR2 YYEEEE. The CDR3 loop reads CASSWGLADYNEQFF. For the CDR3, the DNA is TGTGCCAGCAGCTGGGGACTAGCGGATTACAATGAGCAGTTCTTC. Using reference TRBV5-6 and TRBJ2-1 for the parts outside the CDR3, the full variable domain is DAGVTQSPTHLIKTRGQQVTLRCSPKSGHDTVSWYQQALGQGPQFIFQYYEEEERQRGNFPDRFSGHQFPNYSSELNVNALLLGDSALYLCASSWGLADYNEQFFGPGTRLTVL.

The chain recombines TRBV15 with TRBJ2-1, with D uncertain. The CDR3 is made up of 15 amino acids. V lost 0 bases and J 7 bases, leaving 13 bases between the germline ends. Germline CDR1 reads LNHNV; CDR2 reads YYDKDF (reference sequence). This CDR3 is CATSRDGSRGNEQFF. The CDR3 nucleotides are TGTGCCACCAGCAGAGACGGTTCCCGAGGAAATGAGCAGTTCTTC.

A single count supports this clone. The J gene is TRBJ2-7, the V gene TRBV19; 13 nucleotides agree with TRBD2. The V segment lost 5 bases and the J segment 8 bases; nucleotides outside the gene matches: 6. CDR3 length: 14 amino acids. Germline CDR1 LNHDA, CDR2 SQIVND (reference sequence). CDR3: CASSPLAGGPKQYF. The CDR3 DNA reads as TGTGCCAGTAGTCCACTAGCGGGGGGGCCGAAGCAGTACTTC. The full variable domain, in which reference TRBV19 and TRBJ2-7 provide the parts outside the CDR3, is DGGITQSPKYLFRKEGQNVTLSCEQNLNHDAMYWYRQDPGQGLRLIYYSQIVNDFQKGDIAEGYSVSREKKESFPLTVTSAQKNPTAFYLCASSPLAGGPKQYFGPGTRLTVT.

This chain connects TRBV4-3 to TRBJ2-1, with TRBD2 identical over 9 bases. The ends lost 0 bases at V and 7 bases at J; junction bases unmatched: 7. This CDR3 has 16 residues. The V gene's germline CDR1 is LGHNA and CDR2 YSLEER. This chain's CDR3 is CASSQDLLAGRNEQFF. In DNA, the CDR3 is TGCGCCAGCAGCCAAGATCTACTAGCGGGCCGAAATGAGCAGTTCTTC.

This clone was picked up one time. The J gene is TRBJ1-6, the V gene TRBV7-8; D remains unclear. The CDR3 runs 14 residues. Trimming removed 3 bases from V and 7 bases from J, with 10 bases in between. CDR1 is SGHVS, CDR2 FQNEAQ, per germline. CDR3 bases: TGTGCCAGCAGCTTCGGGGTTTCGAATTCACCCCTCCACTTT. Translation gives CASSFGVSNSPLHF. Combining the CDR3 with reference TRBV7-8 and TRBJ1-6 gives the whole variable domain GAGVSQSPRYKVAKRGQDVALRCDPISGHVSLFWYQQALGQGPEFLTYFQNEAQLDKSGLPSDRFFAERPEGSVSTLKIQRTQQEDSAVYLCASSFGVSNSPLHFGNGTRLTVT.

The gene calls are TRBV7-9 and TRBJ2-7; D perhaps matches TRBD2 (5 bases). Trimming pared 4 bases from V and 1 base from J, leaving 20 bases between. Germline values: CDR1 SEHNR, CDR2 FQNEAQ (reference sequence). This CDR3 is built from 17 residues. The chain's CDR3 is CASSSAIRGLASYEQYF. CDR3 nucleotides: TGTGCCAGCAGCTCTGCCATTCGCGGGCTAGCTTCCTACGAGCAGTACTTC.

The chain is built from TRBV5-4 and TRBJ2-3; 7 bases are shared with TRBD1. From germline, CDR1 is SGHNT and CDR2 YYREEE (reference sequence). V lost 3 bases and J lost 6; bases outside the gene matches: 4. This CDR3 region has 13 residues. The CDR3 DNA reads TGTGCCAGCAGCTCACTGGACAGGGATACGCAGTATTTT. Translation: CASSSLDRDTQYF.

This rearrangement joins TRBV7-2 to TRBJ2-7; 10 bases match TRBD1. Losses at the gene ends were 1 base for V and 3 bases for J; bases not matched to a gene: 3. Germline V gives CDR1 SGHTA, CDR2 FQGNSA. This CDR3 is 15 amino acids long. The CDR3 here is CASSLEDRGVYEQYF. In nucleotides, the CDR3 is TGTGCCAGCAGCTTAGAGGACAGGGGGGTCTACGAGCAGTACTTC. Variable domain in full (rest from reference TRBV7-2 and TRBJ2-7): GAGVSQSPSNKVTEKGKDVELRCDPISGHTALYWYRQSLGQGLEFLIYFQGNSAPDKSGLPSDRFSAERTGGSVSTLTIQRTQQEDSAVYLCASSLEDRGVYEQYFGPGTRLTVT.

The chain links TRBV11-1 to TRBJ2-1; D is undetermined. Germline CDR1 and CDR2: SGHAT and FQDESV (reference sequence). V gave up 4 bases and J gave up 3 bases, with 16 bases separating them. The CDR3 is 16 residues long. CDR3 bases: TGTGCCAGCAGCTCCCGTGCGAGGTCCATCTACAATGAGCAGTTCTTC. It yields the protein CASSSRARSIYNEQFF.

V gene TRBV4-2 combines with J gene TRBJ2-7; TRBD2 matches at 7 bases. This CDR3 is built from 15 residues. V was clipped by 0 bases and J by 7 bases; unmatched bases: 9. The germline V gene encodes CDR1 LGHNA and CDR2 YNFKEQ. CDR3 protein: CASSQEGRGVVEQYF. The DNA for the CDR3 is TGTGCCAGCAGCCAAGAGGGTCGGGGGGTAGTTGAGCAGTACTTC.

The CDR3 region is CASSVGDTRTDTQYF. In DNA form, the CDR3 reads TGTGCCAGCAGCGTAGGCGACACCCGCACAGATACGCAGTATTTT. The chain uses TRBV9 and TRBJ2-3, with D unclear. The germline V and J ends were trimmed by 0 bases and 1 base, with 9 bases remaining between them. The CDR3 is 15 amino acids. The germline CDR1 and CDR2 sequences are SGDLS and YYNGEE. The complete variable domain, with remaining parts taken from reference TRBV9 and TRBJ2-3, reads DSGVTQTPKHLITATGQRVTLRCSPRSGDLSVYWYQQSLDQGLQFLIQYYNGEERAKGNILERFSAQQFPDLHSELNLSSLELGDSALYFCASSVGDTRTDTQYFGPGTRLTVL.

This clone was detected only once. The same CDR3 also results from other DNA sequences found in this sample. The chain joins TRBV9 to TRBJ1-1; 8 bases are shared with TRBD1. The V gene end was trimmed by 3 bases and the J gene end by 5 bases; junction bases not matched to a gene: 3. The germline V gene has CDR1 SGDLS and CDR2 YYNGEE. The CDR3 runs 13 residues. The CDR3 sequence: CASSATGGTEAFF. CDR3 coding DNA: TGTGCCAGCAGCGCCACAGGGGGAACTGAAGCTTTCTTT.

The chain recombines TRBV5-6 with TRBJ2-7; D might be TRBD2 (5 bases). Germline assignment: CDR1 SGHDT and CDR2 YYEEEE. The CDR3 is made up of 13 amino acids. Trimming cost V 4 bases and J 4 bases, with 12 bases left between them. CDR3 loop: CASSPDKRYEQYF. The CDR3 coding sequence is TGTGCCAGCAGCCCCGACAAGCGGTACGAGCAGTACTTC.